This T cell receptor beta chain was captured in a study of T cell changes during pregnancy in multiple sclerosis (dated by TCRdb to the late 2010s). At the level of the whole study: Changes in the T cell repertoire over the course of pregnancy were examined in this study in women with multiple sclerosis.

Library generation was performed with the immunoSEQ multiplex PCR assay. Sourced from immuneACCESS, this table was stored by TCRdb with only in-frame sequences that have V and J called. A share of the clones is absent; for the studies checked, an unresolved V gene accounts for under half, and the remainder has no known explanation. Within this sample are around 74,000 clones, with roughly nine tenths of them counted one time only. The ten largest clones represent 3% to 4% of the sample. The cysteine opens and the phenylalanine closes a CDR3 of 16 amino acids. The retained sequence is limited to the CDR3, 48 bases, with the frame set at the first base. For this chain, trimming is 4 bases at the V end and 9 bases at the J end, and the number of junction bases without a gene match is 11. The germline V gene (reference sequence) supplies CDR1 LNHDA and CDR2 SQIVND. In its sample, this clone was seen a few times. This receptor's antigen is unknown. The sample holds no much larger clone one base away, and base qualities are not on file.

The starting material was peripheral blood, obtained before pregnancy. The chain links TRBV19 with TRBJ1-6, with 8 bases aligning to TRBD1. The TCR was taken from a female donor with multiple sclerosis, enrolled in a pregnancy study. The base sequence is TGTGCCAGTAGTAGGGGAACAACAGGGGGACTTTCACCCCTCCACTTT. This gives the protein CASSRGTTGGLSPLHF. Extended through the reference TRBV19 and TRBJ1-6 proteins, this CDR3 yields the full variable domain: DGGITQSPKYLFRKEGQNVTLSCEQNLNHDAMYWYRQDPGQGLRLIYYSQIVNDFQKGDIAEGYSVSREKKESFPLTVTSAQKNPTAFYLCASSRGTTGGLSPLHFGNGTRLTVT.